The rows below give T cell receptor beta chains drawn from one sample of a study of cytomegalovirus exposure and HLA in healthy donors. TCRdb's copy holds only in-frame clones and misses some; the assay was immunoSEQ multiplex PCR. Listed are about 120,000 clones; approximately 3.9% falls within the top ten. Sequenced material: PBMCs. These receptors were collected from a young man in good health and CMV-seronegative. Both conserved end residues are trimmed from each CDR3. The order of the fields is V gene, J gene, CDR3 protein.

>TRBV28|TRBJ1-3
ASSDAGDGNTIY
>TRBV4-1|TRBJ1-1
ASSQVRGNTEAF
>TRBV19|TRBJ1-1
ASSFRGMDTEAF
>TRBV10-1|TRBJ2-3
ASSRDRGRQNTQY
>TRBV15|TRBJ2-1
ATSMTGMGEQF
>TRBV15|TRBJ2-1
ATSRDLTSGRVGQF
>TRBV7-8|TRBJ2-7
ASSPAAWAGATTYEQY
>TRBV18|TRBJ2-7
ASSPQKGASYEQY
>TRBV19|TRBJ2-7
ASTPGTGPSYEQY
>TRBV5-1|-
ASSLGLGQIGTYEQY
>TRBV6-1|TRBJ1-1
AGQGVNTEAF
>TRBV6-6|TRBJ2-1
ASTQGEDPLGEQF
>TRBV7-9|TRBJ1-1
ASSAALQANTEAF
>TRBV10-3|TRBJ1-2
AVRDLGRVHGYT
>TRBV2|TRBJ2-7
ASSDISGAYEQY
>TRBV6-5|TRBJ2-1
ASSGWDRGSNEQF
>TRBV19|TRBJ1-5
ASSIRAGQPQH